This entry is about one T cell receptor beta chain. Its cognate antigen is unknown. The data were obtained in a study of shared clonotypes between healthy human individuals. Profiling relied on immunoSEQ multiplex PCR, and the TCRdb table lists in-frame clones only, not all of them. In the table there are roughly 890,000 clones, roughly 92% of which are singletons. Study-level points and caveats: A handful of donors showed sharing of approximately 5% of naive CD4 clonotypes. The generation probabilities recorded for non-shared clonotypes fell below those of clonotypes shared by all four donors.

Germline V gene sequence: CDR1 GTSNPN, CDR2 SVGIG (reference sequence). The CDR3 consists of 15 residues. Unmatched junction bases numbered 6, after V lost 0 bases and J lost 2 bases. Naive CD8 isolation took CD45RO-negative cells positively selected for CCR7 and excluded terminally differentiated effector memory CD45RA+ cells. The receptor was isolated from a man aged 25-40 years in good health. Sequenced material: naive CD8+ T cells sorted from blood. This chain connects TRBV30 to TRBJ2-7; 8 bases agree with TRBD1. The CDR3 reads CAWSVVGTGAYEQYF. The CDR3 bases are TGTGCCTGGAGTGTAGTTGGGACAGGAGCCTACGAGCAGTACTTC.